This passage covers 22 T cell receptor beta chains from one sample sequenced in a study of T-cell reconstitution after alpha-beta-depleted transplantation in children. Findings of the study overall: A year had passed since transplant, and T-cell counts and diversity by then came mostly from newly produced T cells.

Library preparation (for TCRbeta) was performed with unique molecular identifiers. One entry per CDR3 protein, called by TCRdb with MiXCR from the PCR reads. The sample holds some 300,000 distinct CDR3 sequences, just over 7.5% seen once. Their recognized antigens are unknown. The sequences come from peripheral blood, collected 360 days after TCRalphabeta/CD19-depleted stem cell transplant. These receptors were obtained from a female patient younger than 10 who had a stem cell transplant for Fanconi anemia, so the T cells may come from the graft donor.

This clonotype was seen ten or more times. The germline gene is not matched at one end of the junction; a read error may be the cause. This chain links TRBV5-1 with TRBJ1-1; D is possibly TRBD1 (5 bases). Germline CDR1 and CDR2: SGHRS and YFSETQ. This CDR3 comprises 13 residues. The CDR3 coding sequence is TGTGCCAGCAGTTTAGTGGGGGACACTGAAGCTTTCTTT. Protein sequence: CASSLVGDTEAFF.

This clonotype was observed at least ten times. The chain joins TRBV12-3 or TRBV12-4 to TRBJ1-1, with 9 bases lining up with TRBD1. This CDR3 contains 16 residues. V lost 6 bases and J lost 2; bases outside the gene matches: 10. CDR3 bases: TGTGCCAGCAGACCAGACAGGGGGTTTCCTAACACTGAAGCTTTCTTT. It is translated as CASRPDRGFPNTEAFF.

In this sample, this clonotype turned up many times. The chain uses TRBV12-3 or TRBV12-4 and TRBJ2-2, with D possibly being TRBD1 (5 bases). V lost 6 bases, J lost 1 base, and 18 bases lay in between. This CDR3 has 17 amino acids. CDR3 in amino acids: CASRNTFGHLNTGELFF. Written as DNA, the CDR3 is TGTGCCAGCAGGAATACCTTCGGACATCTGAACACCGGGGAGCTGTTTTTT.

This clonotype was recorded many times. The rearrangement uses TRBV29-1 and TRBJ2-6, with a weak D call TRBD1 (6 bases). The CDR3 sequence is 15 residues long. CDR1 SQVTM and CDR2 ANQGSEA come from the germline V gene. The V end was cut by 1 base, the J end by 1 base, with 8 bases between. The CDR3 region has the DNA TGCAGCGTTGAAGGGGGGCCGTCTGGGGCCAACGTCCTGACTTTC. Its protein product is CSVEGGPSGANVLTF.

This clonotype occurred many times. J is TRBJ1-3 and V is TRBV5-6; D is ambiguous. The length of the CDR3 is 15 residues. CDR1 is SGHDT, CDR2 YYEEEE, per germline. V shed 1 base and J shed 10 bases, with 18 bases lying between them. CDR3 loop: CASSLKGGRLDTIYF. The CDR3 nucleotides are TGTGCCAGCAGCTTGAAAGGAGGGAGGCTAGATACCATATATTTT.

This clonotype was observed at least ten times. The CDR3 bases are TGTGCCAGCAGCTGGGGTTCGGAGACCCAGTACTTC. Amino acids: CASSWGSETQYF. V usage is TRBV7-9 and J usage is TRBJ2-5, with unresolved D. The V and J ends lost 4 bases and 5 bases respectively, with 8 bases between them. CDR1 and CDR2 from the germline V gene are SEHNR and FQNEAQ (reference sequence). The CDR3 totals 12 residues.

This clonotype was observed at least ten times. V usage is TRBV5-6 and J usage is TRBJ2-1; weak D call: TRBD2 (6 bases). Trimming pared 4 bases from V and 5 bases from J, leaving 16 bases between. The CDR3 has 15 amino acids. Germline CDR1 reads SGHDT; CDR2 reads YYEEEE. The CDR3 loop is CASSLPLARDNEQFF. The DNA of the CDR3 is TGTGCCAGCAGCCTGCCCCTAGCGCGGGACAATGAGCAGTTCTTC.

This clonotype was counted ten times or more. The chain combines TRBV7-2 with TRBJ2-2; 9 bases are shared with TRBD1. Trimming at V came to 4 bases and at J to 7 bases, leaving 10 bases not matched to a gene. From germline, CDR1 is SGHTA and CDR2 FQGNSA. CDR3 size: 16 residues. CDR3 sequence: CASSSFSGTGSGELFF. The CDR3 bases are TGTGCCAGCAGCTCGTTCTCCGGGACAGGGAGCGGGGAGCTGTTTTTT.

This clonotype was detected ten times or more. The V gene is TRBV4-2, the J gene TRBJ2-7; 8 bases match TRBD2. This CDR3 region has 18 residues. CDR1 is LGHNA, CDR2 YNFKEQ, per germline. The trim removed 1 base at V and 3 bases at J, leaving 14 bases unmatched. CDR3 region: CASSQGDDRREVSYEQYF. In DNA, the CDR3 is TGTGCCAGCAGCCAAGGTGATGATAGGCGGGAGGTGAGCTACGAGCAGTACTTC.

The sample holds a few counts of this clonotype. The V and J genes are TRBV6-2 or TRBV6-3 and TRBJ1-6; a possible D gene is TRBD1 (5 bases). From germline, CDR1 is MNHEY and CDR2 SVGEGT. The CDR3 contains 16 residues. V was shortened by 5 bases and J by 7 bases, with 18 bases between the two germline ends. The CDR3 DNA is TGTGCCAGCAGTGACCGGGACGGTTCGCCAAATTCACCCCTCCACTTT. Translating it yields CASSDRDGSPNSPLHF.

At least ten counts were recorded for this clonotype. This chain connects TRBV7-9 to TRBJ2-2, with D possibly matching TRBD1 (6 bases). The CDR3 covers 16 residues. Germline V gene data show CDR1 as SEHNR and CDR2 as FQNEAQ (reference sequence). V dropped 1 base and J dropped 1 base, with 10 bases sitting between them. DNA of the CDR3: TGTGCCAGCAGCTTAGTCAACAGGGAGAACACCGGGGAGCTGTTTTTT. Its translation: CASSLVNRENTGELFF.

This clonotype has a handful of counts. The chain links TRBV5-1 to TRBJ1-1; D gene unclear. The CDR3 runs 16 residues. V dropped 4 bases and J dropped 0 bases, with 16 bases sitting between them. The germline CDR1 and CDR2 sequences are SGHRS and YFSETQ. The CDR3 DNA reads TGCGCCAGCAGCCCCGGACGGATTTTTATGAACACTGAAGCTTTCTTT. The encoded protein is CASSPGRIFMNTEAFF.

There are many counts of this clonotype. This chain uses TRBV7-3 with TRBJ2-5; 12 positions match TRBD2. From germline, CDR1 is SGHTA and CDR2 FQGTGA. Unmatched junction bases numbered 8, after V lost 3 bases and J lost 3 bases. The length of the CDR3 is 17 residues. This chain's CDR3 is CASSFQGLAGREETQYF. DNA of the CDR3: TGTGCCAGCAGCTTCCAAGGACTAGCGGGGAGGGAAGAGACCCAGTACTTC.

This clonotype was recorded many times. The chain uses TRBV5-1 and TRBJ2-2; D possibly corresponds to TRBD1 (6 bases). The CDR3 is 17 amino acids. Germline CDR1 reads SGHRS; CDR2 reads YFSETQ. V was clipped by 3 bases and J by 3 bases, with 18 bases between them. The CDR3 sequence: CASSSPSRQADTGELFF. The CDR3 DNA sequence: TGCGCCAGCAGCTCCCCAAGTAGACAGGCAGACACCGGGGAGCTGTTTTTT.

This clonotype was seen only a few times. The gene calls are TRBV28 and TRBJ2-6, with a weak D call TRBD1 (6 bases). Looked up from germline, CDR1 is MDHEN and CDR2 is SYDVKM. Trimming pared 3 bases from V and 6 bases from J, leaving 12 bases between. This CDR3 is built from 15 residues. The CDR3 sequence: CASSFKGVKANVLTF. CDR3 DNA: TGTGCCAGCAGTTTTAAGGGGGTGAAGGCCAACGTCCTGACTTTC.

Here the CDR3 DNA reads TGTGCCAGCAGCCAAGAGACGACAGGATGGTTTGAAAACACCATATATTTT. Encoded protein: CASSQETTGWFENTIYF. The rearrangement joins TRBV3-1 to TRBJ1-3; TRBD1 is a possible D gene (6 bases). The CDR3 spans 17 residues. V was clipped by 0 bases and J by 6 bases, with 18 bases between them. Germline values: CDR1 LGHDT, CDR2 YNNKEL (reference sequence).

This clonotype has only a few counts. This chain uses TRBV10-3 with TRBJ2-7; 9 positions agree with TRBD1. CDR3 length: 13 residues. CDR1 and CDR2 from the germline V gene are ENHRY and SYGVKD. V dropped 6 bases and J dropped 6; count of bases not matched to a gene: 6. CDR3 in amino acids: CAISTGGRGEQYF. The CDR3 bases are TGTGCCATCAGCACAGGGGGCAGGGGCGAGCAGTACTTC.

This clonotype was picked up many times. The chain carries TRBV7-8 and TRBJ2-3; D unclear. V was trimmed by 1 base and J by 0 bases, leaving 8 bases between them. CDR1 is SGHVS and CDR2 is FQNEAQ in the germline V gene. The CDR3 is made up of 15 amino acids. CDR3 DNA sequence: TGTGCCAGCAGCTTAGACCGTACTAGCACAGATACGCAGTATTTT. Encoded protein: CASSLDRTSTDTQYF.

There are many counts of this clonotype. This chain joins TRBV12-3 or TRBV12-4 and TRBJ1-1; 9 bases agree with TRBD1. Trimming took 5 bases from V and 1 from J; bases not matched to a gene: 2. This CDR3 spans 14 amino acids. The CDR3 protein is CASSRQGGNTEAFF. CDR3 sequence (DNA): TGTGCCAGCAGTCGACAGGGGGGGAACACTGAAGCTTTCTTT.

The V call is TRBV5-5, the J call TRBJ1-2; maybe TRBD1 (5 bases). Trimming pared 1 base from V and 3 bases from J, leaving 10 bases between. This CDR3 comprises 14 residues. CDR1 and CDR2 (germline): SGHKS, YYEKEE (reference sequence). CDR3 amino acids: CASSLLQGDYGYTF. CDR3 nucleotides: TGTGCCAGCAGCTTGCTCCAGGGTGACTATGGCTACACCTTC. Full variable domain (rest looked up from reference TRBV5-5 and TRBJ1-2): DAGVTQSPTHLIKTRGQQVTLRCSPISGHKSVSWYQQVLGQGPQFIFQYYEKEERGRGNFPDRFSARQFPNYSSELNVNALLLGDSALYLCASSLLQGDYGYTFGSGTRLTVV.

Written as DNA, the CDR3 is TGTGCCAGCAGTGAAAGCGGAAGGGTCCTAGAGACCCAGTACTTC. This sequence encodes CASSESGRVLETQYF. This chain links TRBV2 with TRBJ2-5; possibly TRBD2 for D (5 bases). This CDR3 has 15 amino acids. CDR1 and CDR2 from the germline V gene are SNHLY and FYNNEI. The germline V and J ends were trimmed by 2 bases and 4 bases, with 14 bases remaining between them.

The chain employs TRBV25-1 and TRBJ2-2, with TRBD2 matching over 10 bases. Per germline, CDR1 MGHDK and CDR2 SYGVNS. Losses at the gene ends were 3 bases for V and 1 base for J; bases not matched to a gene: 5. The CDR3 is 17 residues long. The CDR3 DNA is TGTGCCAGCAGTGACCCCGGACTAGCGGAGAACACCGGGGAGCTGTTTTTT. Translation: CASSDPGLAENTGELFF.